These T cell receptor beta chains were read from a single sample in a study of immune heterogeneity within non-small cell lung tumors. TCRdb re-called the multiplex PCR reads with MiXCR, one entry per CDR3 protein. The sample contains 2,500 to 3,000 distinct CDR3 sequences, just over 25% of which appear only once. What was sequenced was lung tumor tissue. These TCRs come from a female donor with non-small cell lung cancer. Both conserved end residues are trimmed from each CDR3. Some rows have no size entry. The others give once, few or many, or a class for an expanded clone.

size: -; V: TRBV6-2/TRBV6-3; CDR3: ASRPAGANVLT
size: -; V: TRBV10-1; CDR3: ASSVAGTSSYNEQF
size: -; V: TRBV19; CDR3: ASRGRSGRGSSYNEQF
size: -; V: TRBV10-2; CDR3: ASSESGNNQPQH
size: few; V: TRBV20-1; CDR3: SVRTISYNEQF
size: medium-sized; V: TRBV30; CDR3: AWSVGQGSEQY
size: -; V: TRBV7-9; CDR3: ASSLVGLAGGRDYNEQF
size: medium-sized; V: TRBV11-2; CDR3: ASSLASLYEQY
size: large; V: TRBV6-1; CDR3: ASRAGTGELF
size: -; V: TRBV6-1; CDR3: ASVPGQGARGTEAF
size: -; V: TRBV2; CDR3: ASSVTSGSTDTQY
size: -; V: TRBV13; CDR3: ASSLGGGEQF
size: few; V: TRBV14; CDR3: ASSRHNEQF
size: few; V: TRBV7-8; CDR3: ASRSDITDTQY
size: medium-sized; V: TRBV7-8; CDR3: ASSLQGYGYT
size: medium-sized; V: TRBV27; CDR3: ASSFIAGGTYEQY
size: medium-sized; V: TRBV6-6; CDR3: ASSYSMGHENTEAF
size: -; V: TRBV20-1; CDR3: SARVPSGRSETQY
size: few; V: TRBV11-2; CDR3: ASSLEQGAYRETQY
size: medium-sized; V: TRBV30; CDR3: AWSVGAGDTQY
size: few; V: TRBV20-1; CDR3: SAPTSGSSYEQY
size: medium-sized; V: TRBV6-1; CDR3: ASSADRTLYGYT